Below, 4 T cell receptor beta chains from the same sample are listed, as sequenced in a study of T-cell memory formation after mild COVID-19. TCRdb re-analysed the 5' RACE reads in MiXCR, keeping a single row per CDR3 protein. The table lists 550,000 to 700,000 distinct CDR3 sequences, approximately 19% of them singletons. Source material: PBMCs or a T cell subset sorted from them (not recorded which). The receptors here all came from an adult woman who had mild COVID-19 (a few samples of this study predate the infection). Cell type and time point are not known.

The CDR3 loop is CASSPPSGVIQYF. The CDR3 DNA follows: TGTGCCAGCAGCCCTCCTAGCGGGGTCATTCAGTACTTC. The chain recombines TRBV11-2 with TRBJ2-4, with 9 bases fitting TRBD2. The CDR3 extends over 13 amino acids. V trimming: 5 bases; J trimming: 9 bases; junction bases outside the gene matches: 5. The V gene's germline CDR1 is SGHAT and CDR2 FQNNGV.

The V call is TRBV5-1, the J call TRBJ1-1, with D possibly matching TRBD1 (5 bases). CDR3 length: 13 amino acids. Germline assignment: CDR1 SGHRS and CDR2 YFSETQ. V shed 5 bases and J shed 7 bases, with 15 bases lying between them. The CDR3 DNA is TGCGCCAGCAGTTCTAGGGGAGCGCATGAAGCTTTCTTT. It specifies CASSSRGAHEAFF.

In its sample, this clonotype was seen a few times. V and J are TRBV4-3 and TRBJ2-2; 7 bases line up with TRBD2. Trimming took 2 bases from V and 1 from J; bases not matched to a gene: 7. The CDR3 is made up of 17 amino acids. Germline V CDR1 and CDR2: LGHNA, YSLEER. This CDR3 reads CASSQLASSGNTGELFF. The CDR3 nucleotides are TGCGCCAGCAGCCAATTAGCGTCTAGCGGGAACACCGGGGAGCTGTTTTTT.

The chain carries TRBV9 and TRBJ2-7, with 10 nucleotides matching TRBD2. V lost 0 bases and J lost 2; bases outside the gene matches: 8. CDR3 length: 17 residues. Germline assignment: CDR1 SGDLS and CDR2 YYNGEE. The CDR3 DNA reads TGTGCCAGCAGCGTAGCTCCTAGCGGGAGAGGCACCTACGAGCAGTACTTC. Translated: CASSVAPSGRGTYEQYF.